This T cell receptor beta chain was observed in a study of cytomegalovirus exposure and HLA in healthy donors. Study as a whole: The same platform was used for the 120 validation repertoires and the roughly 730 first-cohort repertoires, a later analysis reported.

Among the roughly 120 subjects of the validation cohort, separate from the approximately 660-subject first cohort, were the donors. With respect to this clone: What it recognizes is unknown.

Using immunoSEQ multiplex PCR, the repertoire was profiled, and TCRdb retains in-frame clones only, with some absent. The sample includes roughly 120,000 clones, roughly nine tenths seen only once; the top ten take 1.5% to 2%. The germline V gene has CDR1 SGHTA and CDR2 FQGNSA. The CDR3 totals 15 residues. V lost 5 bases, J lost 6 bases, and 9 bases stayed unmatched. Regarding the study as a whole: Generally TCR sequences proved uncommon, though certain public TCRs appeared in numerous donors. For cytomegalovirus status, the classifier reportedly gave diagnoses with high specificity and sensitivity.

V usage is TRBV7-2 and J usage is TRBJ2-7; TRBD2 aligns across 11 bases. The sample consisted of PBMCs. The source of this sequence is a woman aged 18-29 years in good health and CMV-seronegative. The DNA of the CDR3 is TGTGCCAGCAGCGTAACTAGCGGGGGACTATCCGAGCAGTACTTC. This translates into CASSVTSGGLSEQYF.